This is a list of T cell receptor beta chains from one sample in a study of PD-1 blockade in classical Hodgkin lymphoma. Repertoires were generated with immunoSEQ multiplex PCR, while TCRdb's copy carries only in-frame clones and drops some. The data hold 65,000 to 95,000 clones, with roughly 90% observed a single time. The specimen comprised peripheral blood mononuclear cells (PBMCs), sampled at baseline. These receptor sequences come from a human donor with classical Hodgkin lymphoma. The CDR3 runs from the conserved cysteine through the conserved F or W. Fields, in order: V gene, J gene, clone size, D gene, CDR3 protein, CDR3 DNA. A D gene is named only where the DNA matches it firmly. Size is stated for part of the rows, as once, few or many counts, or as a class when the clone is expanded.

V gene: TRBV2; J gene: TRBJ1-1; clone size: once; D gene: .; CDR3 protein: CASTRSGGSEAFF; CDR3 DNA: TGTGCCAGCACCAGAAGTGGGGGAAGTGAAGCTTTCTTT
V gene: TRBV11-2; J gene: TRBJ2-7; clone size: .; D gene: TRBD2; CDR3 protein: CASSLAPLSGTNTYEQYF; CDR3 DNA: TGTGCCAGCAGCTTAGCCCCTCTCAGCGGGACGAATACCTACGAGCAGTACTTC
V gene: TRBV2; J gene: TRBJ1-1; clone size: .; D gene: .; CDR3 protein: CASSDVALDTESTTEAFF; CDR3 DNA: TGTGCCAGCAGTGATGTGGCCTTGGACACTGAGAGTACCACTGAAGCTTTCTTT
V gene: TRBV19; J gene: TRBJ1-3; clone size: once; D gene: .; CDR3 protein: CASSTGSSGNTIYF; CDR3 DNA: TGTGCCAGTAGTACGGGGAGCTCTGGAAACACCATATATTTT
V gene: TRBV11-2; J gene: TRBJ1-1; clone size: .; D gene: .; CDR3 protein: CASSLVGTITFF; CDR3 DNA: TGTGCCAGCAGCTTAGTGGGGACGATAACTTTCTTT
V gene: TRBV13; J gene: TRBJ1-1; clone size: .; D gene: .; CDR3 protein: CASSLLRQSGTEAFF; CDR3 DNA: TGTGCCAGCAGCTTATTACGGCAATCAGGCACTGAAGCTTTCTTT
V gene: TRBV4-1; J gene: TRBJ1-1; clone size: .; D gene: .; CDR3 protein: CASSQDPKNTEAFF; CDR3 DNA: TGCGCCAGCAGCCAAGATCCAAAGAACACTGAAGCTTTCTTT
V gene: TRBV15; J gene: TRBJ1-3; clone size: .; D gene: .; CDR3 protein: CATSRVRGSGNTIYF; CDR3 DNA: TGTGCCACCAGCAGAGTTAGGGGGTCTGGAAACACCATATATTTT
V gene: TRBV11-2; J gene: TRBJ2-4; clone size: .; D gene: .; CDR3 protein: CASSLGGAGKNIQYF; CDR3 DNA: TGTGCCAGCAGCTTGGGGGGCGCGGGCAAAAACATTCAGTACTTC
V gene: TRBV19; J gene: TRBJ2-4; clone size: .; D gene: .; CDR3 protein: CASRETGEGGIQYF; CDR3 DNA: TGTGCCAGTAGAGAAACAGGGGAGGGAGGCATTCAGTACTTC
V gene: TRBV7-2; J gene: TRBJ2-5; clone size: .; D gene: TRBD2; CDR3 protein: CASSLPSGRLETQYF; CDR3 DNA: TGTGCCAGCAGCTTACCTAGCGGGAGGCTGGAGACCCAGTACTTC
V gene: TRBV27; J gene: TRBJ2-2; clone size: .; D gene: TRBD1; CDR3 protein: CASSLPTKPGQGVSGELFF; CDR3 DNA: TGTGCCAGCAGTTTACCTACTAAACCGGGACAGGGGGTTTCCGGGGAGCTGTTTTTT
V gene: TRBV6-1; J gene: TRBJ2-5; clone size: .; D gene: .; CDR3 protein: CASRWDSQETQYF; CDR3 DNA: TGTGCCAGCAGATGGGACTCCCAAGAGACCCAGTACTTC
V gene: TRBV7-2; J gene: TRBJ2-3; clone size: once; D gene: TRBD2; CDR3 protein: CASSPRLAGGADTQYF; CDR3 DNA: TGTGCCAGCAGCCCACGACTAGCGGGGGGGGCAGATACGCAGTATTTT
V gene: TRBV7-2; J gene: TRBJ1-1; clone size: .; D gene: .; CDR3 protein: CASSLARGMNTEAFF; CDR3 DNA: TGTGCCAGCAGCTTAGCTAGGGGGATGAACACTGAAGCTTTCTTT
V gene: TRBV27; J gene: TRBJ1-5; clone size: .; D gene: .; CDR3 protein: CASSPNRNQPQHF; CDR3 DNA: TGTGCCAGCAGTCCTAACAGGAATCAGCCCCAGCATTTT
V gene: TRBV10-2; J gene: TRBJ2-7; clone size: .; D gene: .; CDR3 protein: CASSPTRNSYEQYF; CDR3 DNA: TGCGCCAGCAGCCCTACGCGGAACTCCTACGAGCAGTACTTC
V gene: TRBV4-3; J gene: TRBJ1-3; clone size: .; D gene: .; CDR3 protein: CASSQVTLVEGNTIYF; CDR3 DNA: TGCGCCAGCAGCCAAGTGACTCTAGTTGAGGGAAACACCATATATTTT
V gene: TRBV11-3; J gene: TRBJ2-7; clone size: .; D gene: TRBD2; CDR3 protein: CASSLGLAGGEQYF; CDR3 DNA: TGTGCCAGCAGCTTGGGACTAGCGGGAGGCGAGCAGTACTTC
V gene: TRBV7-9; J gene: TRBJ2-3; clone size: .; D gene: TRBD2; CDR3 protein: CASSLGTSATSGGTDTQYF; CDR3 DNA: TGTGCCAGCAGCTTAGGGACTAGCGCGACATCGGGTGGCACAGATACGCAGTATTTT
V gene: TRBV5-1; J gene: TRBJ2-3; clone size: .; D gene: .; CDR3 protein: CASGQTGTDTQYF; CDR3 DNA: TGCGCCAGCGGGCAGACTGGCACAGATACGCAGTATTTT
V gene: TRBV5-4; J gene: TRBJ2-6; clone size: .; D gene: .; CDR3 protein: CASSGIKGSGANVLTF; CDR3 DNA: TGTGCCAGCAGCGGTATTAAGGGAAGCGGGGCCAACGTCCTGACTTTC
V gene: TRBV5-1; J gene: TRBJ1-1; clone size: .; D gene: .; CDR3 protein: CASSFQENTEAFF; CDR3 DNA: TGCGCCAGCAGCTTCCAGGAGAACACTGAAGCTTTCTTT
V gene: TRBV5-4; J gene: TRBJ2-7; clone size: .; D gene: .; CDR3 protein: CASSLEQGSYEQYF; CDR3 DNA: TGTGCCAGCAGCTTGGAACAGGGCAGCTACGAGCAGTACTTC
V gene: TRBV7-9; J gene: TRBJ1-1; clone size: .; D gene: .; CDR3 protein: CASSLNGVLGGTEAFF; CDR3 DNA: TGTGCCAGCAGCTTAAACGGAGTGTTAGGGGGCACTGAAGCTTTCTTT
V gene: TRBV20-1; J gene: TRBJ2-7; clone size: .; D gene: .; CDR3 protein: CSARIYEQYF; CDR3 DNA: TGCAGTGCTAGGATATACGAGCAGTACTTC
V gene: TRBV5-1; J gene: TRBJ1-4; clone size: .; D gene: .; CDR3 protein: CASSFRQARNEKLFF; CDR3 DNA: TGCGCCAGCAGCTTCCGACAGGCCCGAAATGAAAAACTGTTTTTT
V gene: TRBV19; J gene: TRBJ1-1; clone size: .; D gene: .; CDR3 protein: CASSIGGNTEAFF; CDR3 DNA: TGTGCCAGTAGTATCGGAGGGAACACTGAAGCTTTCTTT
V gene: TRBV19; J gene: TRBJ2-3; clone size: .; D gene: .; CDR3 protein: CASSIGQGITDTQYF; CDR3 DNA: TGTGCCAGTAGTATAGGTCAGGGTATCACAGATACGCAGTATTTT
V gene: TRBV15; J gene: TRBJ1-2; clone size: .; D gene: TRBD1; CDR3 protein: CATSPGQGRLGGYTF; CDR3 DNA: TGTGCCACCAGCCCGGGACAGGGTCGCTTGGGGGGCTACACCTTC
V gene: TRBV28; J gene: TRBJ2-3; clone size: once; D gene: .; CDR3 protein: CASSLLVGADTQYF; CDR3 DNA: TGTGCCAGCAGTTTGCTTGTGGGTGCAGATACGCAGTATTTT
V gene: TRBV19; J gene: TRBJ2-7; clone size: .; D gene: TRBD2; CDR3 protein: CASSIGGLAGDSYEQYF; CDR3 DNA: TGTGCCAGTAGTATCGGGGGACTAGCGGGCGACTCCTACGAGCAGTACTTC
V gene: TRBV13; J gene: TRBJ2-4; clone size: few; D gene: .; CDR3 protein: CASSPGDIQYF; CDR3 DNA: TGTGCCAGCAGCCCAGGGGACATTCAGTACTTC
V gene: TRBV30; J gene: TRBJ1-1; clone size: .; D gene: TRBD1; CDR3 protein: CATYHVLGRGQGNTEAFF; CDR3 DNA: TGTGCCACTTACCACGTCCTGGGGAGAGGACAGGGGAACACTGAAGCTTTCTTT
V gene: TRBV7-2; J gene: TRBJ1-5; clone size: few; D gene: .; CDR3 protein: CASSFNRGQPQHF; CDR3 DNA: TGTGCCAGCAGCTTCAATAGAGGCCAGCCCCAGCATTTT
V gene: TRBV2; J gene: TRBJ2-7; clone size: .; D gene: .; CDR3 protein: CASTRHRGDPLSYEQYF; CDR3 DNA: TGTGCCAGCACCCGACATCGGGGTGACCCCCTCTCCTACGAGCAGTACTTC
V gene: TRBV6-1; J gene: TRBJ1-4; clone size: .; D gene: .; CDR3 protein: CASRYLPPEKLFF; CDR3 DNA: TGTGCCAGCAGGTACCTCCCGCCTGAAAAACTGTTTTTT
V gene: TRBV18; J gene: TRBJ1-2; clone size: .; D gene: .; CDR3 protein: CASSSSQGNYGYTF; CDR3 DNA: TGTGCCAGCTCATCTTCGCAGGGGAACTATGGCTACACCTTC
V gene: TRBV6-1; J gene: TRBJ2-5; clone size: .; D gene: TRBD2; CDR3 protein: CASSEAGGGLAQETQYF; CDR3 DNA: TGTGCCAGCAGTGAAGCGGGAGGAGGACTAGCGCAAGAGACCCAGTACTTC
V gene: TRBV9; J gene: TRBJ2-3; clone size: .; D gene: .; CDR3 protein: CASSVERMTDTQYF; CDR3 DNA: TGTGCCAGCAGCGTAGAGAGGATGACAGATACGCAGTATTTT
V gene: TRBV18; J gene: TRBJ2-7; clone size: .; D gene: TRBD1; CDR3 protein: CASSSTGVEQYF; CDR3 DNA: TGTGCCAGCTCATCGACAGGGGTCGAGCAGTACTTC
V gene: TRBV25-1; J gene: TRBJ2-7; clone size: .; D gene: .; CDR3 protein: CASSRNEQYF; CDR3 DNA: TGTGCCAGCAGTAGGAACGAGCAGTACTTC